These 10 T cell receptor beta chains were all obtained from the same sample, sequenced in a study of identical twins. Using its own MiXCR run on the 5' RACE reads, TCRdb lists one record per CDR3 protein. The sample carries hundreds of thousands of distinct CDR3 sequences, about 7% recorded once. Another study also made use of these data, one on yellow fever vaccine responses in identical twins.

Sequenced input: memory (CD45RO+) T cells sorted from blood. The receptors shown here come from a woman between 18 and 29 years old in good health.

Points on this clonotype: Since a much larger clone is just one base distant, this may be a read error. This chain joins TRBV10-2 and TRBJ2-7, with 12 bases that match TRBD1. J was trimmed by 2 bases and V by 10 bases; bases with no gene match: 9. CDR3 length equals 15 residues. Germline lookup yields CDR1 WSHSY and CDR2 SAAADI. The CDR3 DNA sequence: TGCGCCAACAGGCCGGGACAGGGGGCAACCTACGAGCAGTACGTC. This encodes CANRPGQGATYEQYV.

The chain couples TRBV19 to TRBJ1-1; D is undetermined. With 4 bases removed from V and 8 bases from J, the gap between germline ends came to 14 bases. Germline V CDR1 and CDR2: LNHDA, SQIVND (reference sequence). The CDR3 runs to 13 residues. CDR3 region: CASSTPPAGEAFF. In nucleotides, the CDR3 is TGTGCCAGTAGTACACCCCCCGCGGGAGAAGCTTTCTTT.

In its sample, this clonotype was seen many times. The chain couples TRBV28 to TRBJ2-2, with D possibly being TRBD1 or TRBD2 (6 bases each). The CDR3 has 15 residues. Trimming removed 4 bases at V and 5 bases at J, with 14 bases between. Per germline, CDR1 MDHEN and CDR2 SYDVKM. CDR3 DNA: TGTGCCAGCAGTTATAGGAGAGGGGGGACCGGGGAGCTGTTTTTT. Translated: CASSYRRGGTGELFF.

This clonotype was seen ten or more times. The chain combines TRBV4-1 with TRBJ2-7; D assignment may be TRBD1 or TRBD2 (5 bases each). The CDR3 sequence is 15 residues long. V was cut by 2 bases and J by 4 bases, with 15 bases left in between. In germline, CDR1 is MGHRA, CDR2 YSYEKL. For the CDR3, the DNA is TGCGCCAGCAGCCAAATGGGGCTAGCACGGTACGAGCAGTACTTC. Translating gives CASSQMGLARYEQYF.

This clonotype was found many times. The V and J genes are TRBV6-6 and TRBJ1-5; unclear D gene. The CDR3 consists of 13 residues. Germline V gives CDR1 MNHNY, CDR2 SVGAGI (reference sequence). V lost 2 bases, J lost 9 bases, and 11 bases lay in between. CDR3 sequence reads: CASSYGESSPQHF. CDR3 nucleotide sequence: TGTGCCAGCAGTTACGGGGAGTCATCGCCCCAGCATTTT.

Many counts were recorded for this clonotype. The CDR3 coding sequence is TGTGCCAGCAGTGAGGACTCCCATCAGCCCCAGCATTTT. Translated: CASSEDSHQPQHF. The chain joins TRBV6-1 to TRBJ1-5; D unclear. Germline V gene data show CDR1 as MNHNS and CDR2 as SASEGT. Deletions cut 3 bases from V and 5 bases from J, with 8 bases between. The CDR3 length is 13 residues.

This clonotype occurred many times. This chain joins TRBV15 and TRBJ2-2; TRBD2 matches 10 bases. Germline V gives CDR1 LNHNV, CDR2 YYDKDF (reference sequence). Germline trimming cut 9 bases from V and 8 bases from J; bases unmatched to any gene: 12. This CDR3 spans 15 amino acids. The CDR3: CATRSWLAGEGELFF. The DNA of the CDR3 is TGTGCCACTCGGTCATGGCTAGCGGGAGAGGGGGAGCTGTTTTTT.

The chain has TRBV12-3 or TRBV12-4 and TRBJ1-6; 7 bases match TRBD1. V lost 6 bases, J lost 10 bases, and 12 bases stayed unmatched. This CDR3 comprises 15 residues. CDR3 bases: TGTGCCAGCAGCCAAGACCAGGGGGGAAGGTCACCCCTCCACTTT. Translating gives CASSQDQGGRSPLHF.

This clonotype has at least ten counts. The chain combines TRBV7-2 with TRBJ2-7, with a possible D match to TRBD2 (6 bases). With 5 bases removed from V and 3 bases from J, the gap between germline ends came to 17 bases. The CDR3 totals 15 residues. Germline loops: CDR1 SGHTA, CDR2 FQGNSA. DNA for the CDR3: TGTGCCAGCAGCCTCTTGGGCGGGAAGGTCTACGAGCAGTACTTC. Translating gives CASSLLGGKVYEQYF. The full variable domain, rest sourced from reference TRBV7-2 and TRBJ2-7, is GAGVSQSPSNKVTEKGKDVELRCDPISGHTALYWYRQSLGQGLEFLIYFQGNSAPDKSGLPSDRFSAERTGGSVSTLTIQRTQQEDSAVYLCASSLLGGKVYEQYFGPGTRLTVT.

This chain connects TRBV5-1 to TRBJ1-4; D ambiguous. There are 16 residues in the CDR3. From germline, CDR1 is SGHRS and CDR2 YFSETQ. Trimming stripped 4 bases from V and 3 bases from J, with 16 bases between. This CDR3 reads CASSVGMKTANEKLFF. The CDR3 region has the DNA TGCGCCAGCAGCGTGGGGATGAAGACTGCTAATGAAAAACTGTTTTTT. The complete variable domain, with remaining parts taken from reference TRBV5-1 and TRBJ1-4, reads KAGVTQTPRYLIKTRGQQVTLSCSPISGHRSVSWYQQTPGQGLQFLFEYFSETQRNKGNFPGRFSGRQFSNSRSEMNVSTLELGDSALYLCASSVGMKTANEKLFFGSGTQLSVL.